These 29 T cell receptor beta chains were all obtained from the same sample, sequenced in a study of blood T cell repertoires in COVID-19. Produced via immunoSEQ multiplex PCR; TCRdb's table is partial and in-frame only. The sample includes about 220,000 clones, about four fifths of them seen just once. Material: PBMCs or T cells enriched from blood (not recorded which). These receptors all stem from a woman aged 55-69 years who had recovered from COVID-19.

This chain connects TRBV7-9 to TRBJ2-2; D possibly corresponds to TRBD2 (5 bases). The germline V gene encodes CDR1 SEHNR and CDR2 FQNEAQ (reference sequence). Deletions cut 5 bases from V and 1 base from J, with 17 bases between. There are 17 residues in the CDR3. The CDR3 spells CASSTPRGSENTGELFF. The CDR3 bases are TGTGCCAGCAGCACACCCCGCGGGTCCGAGAACACCGGGGAGCTGTTTTTT.

The V and J genes are TRBV7-2 and TRBJ2-7, with D perhaps TRBD2 (6 bases). CDR1 SGHTA and CDR2 FQGNSA come from the germline V gene. This CDR3 region has 16 residues. V lost 0 bases and J lost 0, with 12 bases in between. Here the CDR3 reads CASSLAGGASSYEQYF. Written as DNA, the CDR3 is TGTGCCAGCAGCTTAGCAGGAGGGGCCAGCTCCTACGAGCAGTACTTC.

The chain has TRBV9 and TRBJ1-3; TRBD1 might be the D (6 bases). This CDR3 is built from 15 residues. Germline-derived CDR1 and CDR2 are SGDLS and YYNGEE. Trimming pared 0 bases from V and 3 bases from J, leaving 10 bases between. CDR3: CASSVAPGVGNTIYF. CDR3 DNA sequence: TGTGCCAGCAGCGTAGCCCCAGGGGTTGGAAACACCATATATTTT.

This clone was observed a single time. Additional DNA sequences in this sample encode the identical CDR3. The rearrangement uses TRBV3-1 (or the pseudogene TRBV3-2) and TRBJ2-3, with 8 bases aligning to TRBD2. The CDR3 is 16 residues long. Germline V gene data show CDR1 as LGHDT and CDR2 as YNNKEL (reference sequence). V lost 2 bases to trimming and J lost 0 bases; unmatched junction nucleotides: 4. The CDR3 coding sequence is TGTGCCAGCAGCCAACGACGCGGGGGGAGCACAGATACGCAGTATTTT. This codes for CASSQRRGGSTDTQYF.

V is TRBV19 and J is TRBJ2-1, with 7 bases lining up with TRBD2. The germline CDR1 and CDR2 sequences are LNHDA and SQIVND (reference sequence). The CDR3 covers 15 residues. After removal of 3 bases from V and 7 bases from J, the junction contained 9 bases not matched to a gene. CDR3 DNA sequence: TGTGCCAGTAGTATGATTCAGCGGGGAAGGAATGAGCAGTTCTTC. This codes for CASSMIQRGRNEQFF.

The chain is built from TRBV5-1 and TRBJ2-7, with D maybe TRBD1 (6 bases). Germline CDR1 reads SGHRS; CDR2 reads YFSETQ. With 0 bases removed from V and 5 bases from J, the gap between germline ends came to 15 bases. The CDR3 spans 15 residues. The CDR3: CASSLAQNRVHEQYF. The CDR3 bases are TGCGCCAGCAGCTTGGCCCAGAACAGGGTCCACGAGCAGTACTTC.

This clone was counted between two and nine times. This sample includes further DNA sequences coding for the same CDR3. This chain connects TRBV20-1 to TRBJ1-1; D is undetermined. Germline V gene sequence: CDR1 DFQATT, CDR2 SNEGSKA (reference sequence). The CDR3 spans 11 residues. V gave up 3 bases and J gave up 7 bases, with 9 bases separating them. In nucleotides, the CDR3 is TGCAGTGCTAGCTCCCGACTTGAAGCTTTCTTT. Protein: CSASSRLEAFF.

As DNA, the CDR3 is TGTGCCAGCAGTTTAGATGGGGGCGCGCCCTATGGCTACACCTTC. It yields the protein CASSLDGGAPYGYTF. The V call is TRBV27, the J call TRBJ1-2; D may be TRBD1 (6 bases). This CDR3 has 15 amino acids. Per germline, CDR1 MNHEY and CDR2 SMNVEV (reference sequence). Trimming pared 2 bases from V and 4 bases from J, leaving 14 bases between.

The V and J genes are TRBV19 and TRBJ1-5; perhaps TRBD1 as D (5 bases). The CDR3 is 14 amino acids. Germline V gene sequence: CDR1 LNHDA, CDR2 SQIVND (reference sequence). V lost 4 bases and J lost 0, with 7 bases in between. In DNA, the CDR3 is TGTGCCAGTAGTACCACAGGTAGCAATCAGCCCCAGCATTTT. Translation: CASSTTGSNQPQHF.

This chain connects TRBV4-3 to TRBJ1-1, with D uncertain. Germline values: CDR1 LGHNA, CDR2 YSLEER. V dropped 0 bases and J dropped 4 bases, with 18 bases sitting between them. CDR3 length: 17 amino acids. CDR3 amino acids: CASSQEYVGSGGTEAFF. The CDR3 DNA follows: TGCGCCAGCAGCCAAGAATATGTGGGATCAGGAGGCACTGAAGCTTTCTTT.

This chain uses TRBV6-5 with TRBJ1-5; D might be TRBD1 (5 bases). The V gene's germline CDR1 is MNHEY and CDR2 SVGAGI. Trimming shortened V by 11 bases and J by 1 base, and 15 bases separated the two germline ends. This CDR3 has 14 residues. The CDR3 protein is CAGGVVVSNQPQHF. CDR3 DNA sequence: TGTGCCGGGGGGGTCGTAGTAAGCAATCAGCCCCAGCATTTT.

The CDR3 DNA sequence: TGTGCCAGCTCACCCCGGGGGGGGTCGCACAATGAGCAGTTCTTC. Translating it yields CASSPRGGSHNEQFF. The J gene is TRBJ2-1, the V gene TRBV18; 8 bases fit TRBD2. V was pared by 3 bases and J by 5 bases, with 6 bases of the junction left unmatched. Germline values: CDR1 KGHSH, CDR2 LQKENI. The CDR3 is 15 amino acids.

The rearrangement links TRBV10-1 to TRBJ1-1; 7 bases line up with TRBD1. J lost 5 bases, V lost 3 bases, and 3 bases had no gene match. Per the germline V gene, CDR1 is WNHNN and CDR2 is SYGVQD (reference sequence). The CDR3 is 13 amino acids. This CDR3 reads CASSDRGATEAFF. The CDR3 DNA reads TGCGCCAGCAGTGACAGGGGGGCGACTGAAGCTTTCTTT.

The chain couples TRBV12-3 or TRBV12-4 to TRBJ2-1; TRBD2 matches at 12 bases. The CDR3 runs 13 residues. V trimming: 6 bases; J trimming: 15 bases; junction bases outside the gene matches: 9. The chain's CDR3 is CASSSLAGGPRFF. The CDR3 region has the DNA TGTGCCAGCAGCAGTCTAGCGGGAGGGCCCCGGTTCTTC.

The CDR3 loop reads CASSQDPGTGGNYGYTF. The CDR3 bases are TGCGCCAGCAGCCAAGATCCCGGGACAGGGGGCAACTATGGCTACACCTTC. The chain links TRBV4-1 to TRBJ1-2; 12 bases agree with TRBD1. Looked up from germline, CDR1 is MGHRA and CDR2 is YSYEKL. The CDR3 runs to 17 residues. V was clipped by 0 bases and J by 2 bases; unmatched bases: 4.

For the CDR3, the DNA is TGTGCCAGCAGTGCCAGCGGTTACTCCTACGAGCAGTACTTC. Translating gives CASSASGYSYEQYF. The rearrangement uses TRBV25-1 and TRBJ2-7, with D possibly matching TRBD2 (5 bases). Trimming removed 4 bases at V and 0 bases at J, with 10 bases between. Germline values: CDR1 MGHDK, CDR2 SYGVNS. The length of the CDR3 is 14 residues.

Concerning this clone: One junction end disagrees with the germline gene, perhaps due to a read error. The chain combines TRBV4-2 with TRBJ1-2; a weak D match, TRBD1 (6 bases). Per germline, CDR1 LGHNA and CDR2 YNFKEQ. There are 14 residues in the CDR3. CDR3 amino acids: CASSQMDSTSSLLF. The CDR3 nucleotides read TGTGCCAGCAGCCAAATGGACAGTACTTCTTCACTTCTCTTC.

This clone was counted a few times. This rearrangement joins TRBV4-2 to TRBJ1-2; the D is unclear. Trimming pared 0 bases from V and 4 bases from J, leaving 12 bases between. CDR3 length: 15 residues. From germline, CDR1 is LGHNA and CDR2 YNFKEQ. The CDR3 here is CASSQDTFGVYGYTF. The DNA for the CDR3 is TGTGCCAGCAGCCAAGACACCTTCGGAGTCTATGGCTACACCTTC.

The gene calls are TRBV19 and TRBJ1-4; 9 bases are shared with TRBD1. The V segment lost 4 bases and the J segment 7 bases; nucleotides outside the gene matches: 4. This CDR3 has 14 residues. Per germline, CDR1 LNHDA and CDR2 SQIVND (reference sequence). CDR3 sequence: CASSNRGPGEKLFF. The CDR3 DNA reads TGTGCCAGTAGTAACAGGGGGCCGGGTGAAAAACTGTTTTTT.

V is TRBV5-8 and J is TRBJ1-1; 9 bases fit TRBD1. Germline V gene sequence: CDR1 SGHTS, CDR2 YDEGEE. After removal of 2 bases from V and 4 bases from J, the junction contained 3 bases not matched to a gene. The CDR3 totals 14 residues. CDR3 sequence: CASSFGTGLTEAFF. As DNA, the CDR3 is TGTGCCAGCAGCTTTGGGACAGGGCTCACTGAAGCTTTCTTT.

This clone was found many times. The chain has TRBV29-1 and TRBJ1-2; TRBD1 aligns across 8 bases. The CDR3 contains 13 residues. Looked up from germline, CDR1 is SQVTM and CDR2 is ANQGSEA. The J segment lost 7 bases and the V segment lost 1 base, leaving 5 bases of the junction unmatched. The CDR3 is CSVEGRQGSGYTF. As DNA, the CDR3 is TGCAGCGTTGAAGGGCGACAGGGGTCTGGCTACACCTTC.

The chain is built from TRBV6-6 and TRBJ2-1; 16 nucleotides line up with TRBD2. V trimming: 8 bases; J trimming: 10 bases; junction bases outside the gene matches: 8. The V gene's germline CDR1 is MNHNY and CDR2 SVGAGI (reference sequence). The CDR3 covers 15 residues. The CDR3 is CASHPGTSGREEQFF. Written as DNA, the CDR3 is TGTGCCAGCCACCCCGGGACTAGCGGGAGGGAAGAGCAGTTCTTC.

The gene calls are TRBV2 and TRBJ1-5; TRBD1 matches 12 bases. V dropped 5 bases and J dropped 8; count of bases not matched to a gene: 7. CDR3 length: 15 amino acids. Per the germline V gene, CDR1 is SNHLY and CDR2 is FYNNEI. CDR3 DNA sequence: TGTGCCAGCAGTCCGGGACAGGGGGCGAGGGAGCCCCAGCATTTT. As protein: CASSPGQGAREPQHF.

This chain uses TRBV2 with TRBJ1-1, with D possibly TRBD1 on 6 matching bases. V was pared by 0 bases and J by 4 bases, with 9 bases between. The CDR3 length is 14 residues. Germline lookup yields CDR1 SNHLY and CDR2 FYNNEI. CDR3 nucleotide sequence: TGTGCCAGCAGTGAAGCCCCCAGGGGCACTGAAGCTTTCTTT. Residues: CASSEAPRGTEAFF.

This chain links TRBV10-3 with TRBJ2-7, with 10 bases identical to TRBD2. CDR1 is ENHRY, CDR2 SYGVKD, per germline. V was clipped by 0 bases and J by 4 bases; unmatched bases: 3. The CDR3 has 15 residues. For the CDR3, the DNA is TGTGCCATCAGTGAGTCGGTAGCGGGAGGTTACGAGCAGTACTTC. Translating gives CAISESVAGGYEQYF.

The chain recombines TRBV7-3 with TRBJ1-1, with D tentatively TRBD1 (6 bases). The CDR3 is 15 residues long. Germline V CDR1 and CDR2: SGHTA, FQGTGA. The V and J ends lost 1 base and 1 base respectively, with 10 bases between them. CDR3 coding DNA: TGTGCCAGCAGCTTAAATGCAGGGGAGAACACTGAAGCTTTCTTT. Translation gives CASSLNAGENTEAFF. Full variable domain (missing parts from reference TRBV7-3 and TRBJ1-1): GAGVSQTPSNKVTEKGKYVELRCDPISGHTALYWYRQSLGQGPEFLIYFQGTGAADDSGLPNDRFFAVRPEGSVSTLKIQRTERGDSAVYLCASSLNAGENTEAFFGQGTRLTVV.

The V call is TRBV5-5, the J call TRBJ2-7; 7 bases are shared with TRBD2. The V segment lost 3 bases and the J segment 0 bases; nucleotides outside the gene matches: 6. The CDR3 consists of 15 residues. CDR1 and CDR2 (germline): SGHKS, YYEKEE (reference sequence). The CDR3 loop reads CASSSRGELSYEQYF. CDR3 sequence (DNA): TGTGCCAGCAGCTCCCGGGGGGAGCTCTCCTACGAGCAGTACTTC.

With regard to this clone: The same CDR3 can be traced to other DNA sequences in this sample. The chain employs TRBV18 and TRBJ1-1, with TRBD1 matching over 9 bases. The trim removed 3 bases at V and 5 bases at J, leaving 4 bases unmatched. CDR3 length: 14 residues. In germline, CDR1 is KGHSH, CDR2 LQKENI. The CDR3 sequence is CASSPTTGGTEAFF. In DNA form, the CDR3 reads TGTGCCAGCTCACCTACGACAGGGGGGACTGAAGCTTTCTTT.

The chain combines TRBV7-9 with TRBJ2-2, with D uncertain. Per the germline V gene, CDR1 is SEHNR and CDR2 is FQNEAQ (reference sequence). The CDR3 runs 13 residues. V was trimmed by 3 bases and J by 3 bases, leaving 5 bases between them. The CDR3 region is CASSFGDTGELFF. CDR3 in DNA: TGTGCCAGCAGCTTTGGAGACACCGGGGAGCTGTTTTTT. Combining the CDR3 with reference TRBV7-9 and TRBJ2-2 gives the whole variable domain DTGVSQNPRHKITKRGQNVTFRCDPISEHNRLYWYRQTLGQGPEFLTYFQNEAQLEKSRLLSDRFSAERPKGSFSTLEIQRTEQGDSAMYLCASSFGDTGELFFGEGSRLTVL.